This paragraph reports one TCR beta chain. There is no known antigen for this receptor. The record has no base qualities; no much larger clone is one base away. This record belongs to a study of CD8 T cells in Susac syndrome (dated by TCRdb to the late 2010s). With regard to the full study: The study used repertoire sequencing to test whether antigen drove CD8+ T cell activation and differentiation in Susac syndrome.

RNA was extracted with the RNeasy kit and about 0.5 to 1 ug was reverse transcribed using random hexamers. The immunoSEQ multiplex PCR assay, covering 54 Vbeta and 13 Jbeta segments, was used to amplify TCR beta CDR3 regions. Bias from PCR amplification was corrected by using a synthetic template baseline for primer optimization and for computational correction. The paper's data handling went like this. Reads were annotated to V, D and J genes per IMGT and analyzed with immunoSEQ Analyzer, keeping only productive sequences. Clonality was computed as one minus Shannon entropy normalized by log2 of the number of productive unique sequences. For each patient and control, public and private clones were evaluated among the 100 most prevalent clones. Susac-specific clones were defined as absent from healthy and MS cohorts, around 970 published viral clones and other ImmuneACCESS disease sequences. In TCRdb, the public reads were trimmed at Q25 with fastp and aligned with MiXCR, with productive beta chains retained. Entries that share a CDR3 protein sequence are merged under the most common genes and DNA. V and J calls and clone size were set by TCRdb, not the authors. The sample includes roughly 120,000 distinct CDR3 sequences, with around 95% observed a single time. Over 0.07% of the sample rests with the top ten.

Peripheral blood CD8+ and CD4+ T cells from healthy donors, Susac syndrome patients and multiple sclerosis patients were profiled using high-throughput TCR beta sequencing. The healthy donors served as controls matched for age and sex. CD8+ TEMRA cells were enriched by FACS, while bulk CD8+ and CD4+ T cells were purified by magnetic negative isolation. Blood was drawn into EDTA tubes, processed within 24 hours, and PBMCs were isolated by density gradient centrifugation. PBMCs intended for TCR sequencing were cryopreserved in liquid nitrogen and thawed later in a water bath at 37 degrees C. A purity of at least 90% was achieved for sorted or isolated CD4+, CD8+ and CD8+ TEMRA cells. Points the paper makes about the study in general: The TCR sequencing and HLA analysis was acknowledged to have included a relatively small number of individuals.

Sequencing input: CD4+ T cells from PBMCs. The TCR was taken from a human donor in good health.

CDR3 region: CASSLGPGGNQPQHF. DNA sequence: TGTGCCAGCAGTTTGGGGCCGGGGGGCAATCAGCCCCAGCATTTT. The V and J genes are TRBV2 and TRBJ1-5; TRBD1 is a possible D gene, resting on 5 matching bases. The germline V gene yields SNHLY for CDR1 and FYNNEI for CDR2. Trimming at the junction amounts to 5 bases on V and 2 bases on J, and the germline ends lie 13 bases apart. The CDR3 has 15 amino acids, counting the end cysteine and phenylalanine. The entry retains the CDR3 DNA only, 45 bases that are in frame from base 1.